The 5 T cell receptor beta chains given below trace back to one sample, sequenced in a study of blood T cells in healthy people across ages. Next came a second PCR, run for about 7 to 12 cycles, which used a sample-barcoded 5' primer along with a J-beta primer mix. TCRdb re-derived calls from the 5' RACE reads in MiXCR, one entry per CDR3 protein. Among about 1.5 million distinct CDR3 sequences listed, roughly 40% were seen once. Material: blood. Receptor source: a woman aged 18-29 years in good health.

This clonotype was observed a few times. The J gene is TRBJ1-2, the V gene TRBV7-2, with a weak D call TRBD1 (5 bases). This CDR3 comprises 14 residues. V dropped 1 base and J dropped 8 bases, with 14 bases sitting between them. Germline V gene lookup returns CDR1 SGHTA and CDR2 FQGNSA. Written as DNA, the CDR3 is TGTGCCAGCAGCTTAGGTTTAGCAGGGAAAGGCTACACCTTC. Protein product: CASSLGLAGKGYTF. The full variable domain, rest sourced from reference TRBV7-2 and TRBJ1-2, is GAGVSQSPSNKVTEKGKDVELRCDPISGHTALYWYRQSLGQGLEFLIYFQGNSAPDKSGLPSDRFSAERTGGSVSTLTIQRTQQEDSAVYLCASSLGLAGKGYTFGSGTRLTVV.

This clonotype was detected a few times. The J gene is TRBJ1-2, the V gene TRBV25-1; 7 nucleotides align to TRBD1. Germline trimming cut 1 base from V and 8 bases from J; bases unmatched to any gene: 4. This CDR3 has 13 residues. Germline CDR1 MGHDK, CDR2 SYGVNS. DNA of the CDR3: TGTGCCAGCAGTGAATCAGGGGGTGGCGGCTACACCTTC. It is translated as CASSESGGGGYTF.

The sample holds a few counts of this clonotype. The CDR3 is CASSQDYPYNEQFF. As DNA, the CDR3 is TGTGCCAGCAGCCAAGATTACCCCTACAATGAGCAGTTCTTC. The chain is built from TRBV3-1 and TRBJ2-1, with D unclear. There are 14 residues in the CDR3. Germline CDR1 and CDR2: LGHDT and YNNKEL (reference sequence). Trimming took off 0 bases at V and 2 bases at J, with 5 bases between the two ends.

There are a few counts of this clonotype. CDR3 nucleotides: TGTGCCAGCTCACCGAGCAGGGAGGCTGAAGCTTTCTTT. Its translation: CASSPSREAEAFF. V gene TRBV18 combines with J gene TRBJ1-1; possibly TRBD1 for D (5 bases). Germline lookup yields CDR1 KGHSH and CDR2 LQKENI. Between the trimmed V and J ends, which lost 3 bases and 6 bases, there was a span of 11 bases. The CDR3 has 13 residues.

A word on this clonotype: At one end, the junction sequence differs from germline, possibly due to a read error. The chain joins TRBV4-1 to TRBJ1-2, with D perhaps matching TRBD1 (6 bases). The length of the CDR3 is 16 residues. CDR1 and CDR2 from the germline V gene are MGHRA and YSYEKL. The CDR3 coding sequence is TGCGCCAGCAGCCACCCTGGACAGATCTCTAACTCTGGCTACACCTTC. It is translated as CASSHPGQISNSGYTF.